This paragraph covers one TCR beta chain sequence. What it binds is not known. This specimen belongs to a study of cytomegalovirus exposure and HLA in healthy donors. General study findings and limits: In a later analysis, HLA-associated TCR beta chains were more clonally expanded than equally common others. A list of 164 TCR beta chains associated with cytomegalovirus was given. In the analysis, some V segments, TRBV6-2 and TRBV6-3 included, were excluded as indistinguishable. Likely technical artifact: a cluster of highly shared sequence variants.

Germline trimming cut 4 bases from V and 5 bases from J; bases unmatched to any gene: 4. This CDR3 is built from 15 residues. It was with 60 Vbeta and 13 Jbeta primers that the PCR ran. Measured with immunoSEQ multiplex PCR; TCRdb has only the in-frame clones, and not every one. The data show some 96,000 clones, around 60% seen once. The chain has TRBV6-7 and TRBJ2-7; 14 bases match TRBD2. TRBV6-7 qualifies as an ORF whose function is uncertain. This receptor was obtained from a man aged 55 to 70 in good health and CMV-seronegative. Input material: PBMCs. CDR3 protein: CASSWGTSGSHEQYF. CDR3 coding DNA: TGTGCCAGCAGTTGGGGGACTAGCGGGAGCCACGAGCAGTACTTC.